This entry lists 23 T cell receptor beta chains sequenced from one sample in a study of response to subunit inactivated influenza vaccine. A single record per CDR3 protein comes from TCRdb applying MiXCR to the RT-PCR reads. The sample contains 650,000 to 800,000 distinct CDR3 sequences, roughly 14% of which appear only once. The input for sequencing was PBMCs from blood, taken around 14 days before vaccination. These receptors were taken from a man over 45 who received an inactivated influenza vaccine.

This clonotype was seen a single time. This chain joins TRBV20-1 and TRBJ2-1; the match to TRBD2 covers 7 bases. The V gene end was trimmed by 0 bases and the J gene end by 6 bases; junction bases not matched to a gene: 14. Germline V gene sequence: CDR1 DFQATT, CDR2 SNEGSKA (reference sequence). The CDR3 consists of 17 residues. The CDR3 loop reads CSARDNSGLVLANEQFF. In DNA form, the CDR3 reads TGCAGTGCTAGAGATAACTCCGGACTAGTACTCGCCAATGAGCAGTTCTTC.

This clonotype was seen a handful of times. The CDR3 loop reads CASSLALPRGEKLFF. The DNA of the CDR3 is TGTGCCAGCAGCTTAGCCCTACCCAGGGGTGAAAAACTGTTTTTT. The chain is built from TRBV11-2 and TRBJ1-4, with D perhaps matching TRBD1 (6 bases). This CDR3 is 15 amino acids long. V was shortened by 1 base and J by 7 bases, with 13 bases between the two germline ends. CDR1 and CDR2 (germline): SGHAT, FQNNGV.

This clonotype was counted between two and nine times. This chain links TRBV5-1 with TRBJ2-1; 8 bases are a match to TRBD2. V shed 3 bases and J 0 bases; nucleotides not matched to a gene: 8. Germline lookup yields CDR1 SGHRS and CDR2 YFSETQ. This CDR3 contains 17 residues. The CDR3 sequence: CASSWLAGLSSYNEQFF. CDR3 DNA sequence: TGCGCCAGCAGCTGGCTAGCGGGCCTAAGCTCCTACAATGAGCAGTTCTTC. The full variable domain, completed using reference TRBV5-1 and TRBJ2-1, is KAGVTQTPRYLIKTRGQQVTLSCSPISGHRSVSWYQQTPGQGLQFLFEYFSETQRNKGNFPGRFSGRQFSNSRSEMNVSTLELGDSALYLCASSWLAGLSSYNEQFFGPGTRLTVL.

The chain combines TRBV2 with TRBJ2-2; 9 bases map to TRBD2. CDR3 length: 16 amino acids. The ends lost 6 bases at V and 2 bases at J; junction bases unmatched: 7. The germline CDR1 and CDR2 sequences are SNHLY and FYNNEI. The CDR3: CASSAERGANTGELFF. The DNA for the CDR3 is TGTGCCAGCAGCGCGGAGCGGGGGGCAAACACCGGGGAGCTGTTTTTT.

This clonotype appeared a few times. The chain links TRBV12-3 or TRBV12-4 to TRBJ2-1, with 14 bases fitting TRBD2. This CDR3 has 18 residues. J gave up 0 bases and V 6 bases, and 7 bases lay outside the gene matches. The CDR3 nucleotides are TGTGCCAGCAGAAGGACTAGCGGGAGGCCCATCTCCTACAATGAGCAGTTCTTC. It codes for CASRRTSGRPISYNEQFF.

The V and J genes are TRBV12-3 or TRBV12-4 and TRBJ2-1, with 13 nucleotides matching TRBD2. This CDR3 spans 19 amino acids. Unmatched junction bases numbered 10, after V lost 5 bases and J lost 0 bases. CDR3 sequence reads: CASSRTSGGASRSYNEQFF. The CDR3 DNA follows: TGTGCCAGCAGTCGAACTAGCGGGGGGGCCTCCCGCTCCTACAATGAGCAGTTCTTC.

The J gene is TRBJ2-7, the V gene TRBV6-2 or TRBV6-3; D not resolved. The CDR3 extends over 15 amino acids. From germline, CDR1 is MNHEY and CDR2 SVGEGT. V was cut by 7 bases and J by 2 bases, with 18 bases left in between. CDR3 amino acids: CASTDAVEPPYEQYF. The CDR3 DNA reads TGTGCCAGCACCGATGCGGTTGAGCCCCCCTACGAGCAGTACTTC.

This clonotype has only a few counts. This chain uses TRBV6-5 with TRBJ2-7; no definite D call. Trimming pared 0 bases from V and 5 bases from J, leaving 11 bases between. This CDR3 spans 14 amino acids. Germline CDR1 reads MNHEY; CDR2 reads SVGAGI. For the CDR3, the DNA is TGTGCCAGCAGTTACTCAAGGGCGAACGACGAGCAGTACTTC. Its translation: CASSYSRANDEQYF.

Many counts were recorded for this clonotype. The gene calls are TRBV6-1 and TRBJ1-3, with D possibly being TRBD1 (6 bases). Germline V gene sequence: CDR1 MNHNS, CDR2 SASEGT. The CDR3 runs to 15 residues. V was trimmed by 6 bases and J by 0 bases, leaving 12 bases between them. The CDR3 protein is CASSHRDTSGNTIYF. Written as DNA, the CDR3 is TGTGCCAGCAGCCACCGGGACACCTCTGGAAACACCATATATTTT.

The chain combines TRBV12-3 or TRBV12-4 with TRBJ1-3, with D unresolved. This CDR3 comprises 12 residues. The V end was cut by 10 bases, the J end by 2 bases, with 9 bases between. The CDR3 coding sequence is TGTGCCATCCAACCGCCTGGAAACACCATATATTTT. Its protein product is CAIQPPGNTIYF.

In DNA form, the CDR3 reads TGTGCCAGCATGGGGGGATCCCAAGAGACCCAGTACTTC. Protein: CASMGGSQETQYF. The rearrangement links TRBV12-3 or TRBV12-4 to TRBJ2-5; TRBD2 might be the D (6 bases). Trimming cost V 7 bases and J 1 base, with 10 bases left between them. The CDR3 is 13 amino acids.

This clonotype has just a few counts. Compared with germline, one end of the junction differs, possibly owing to a read error. This sequence joins TRBV9 and TRBJ2-5, with D unclear. This CDR3 is built from 15 residues. Germline V CDR1 and CDR2: SGDLS, YYNGEE. The CDR3 spells CASSPRSMIGEAQYF. As DNA, the CDR3 is TGTGCCAGCAGCCCCCGATCAATGATTGGAGAGGCCCAGTACTTC.

Concerning this clonotype: A read error may be the cause here, since a much bigger clone is one base away. The missing conserved phenylalanine or tryptophan at the end of this CDR3 makes a read error likely. The V gene is TRBV4-3, the J gene TRBJ1-1; D uncertain. CDR1 is LGHNA and CDR2 is YSLEER in the germline V gene. Deletions cut 1 base from V and 1 base from J, with 4 bases between. The CDR3 consists of 13 residues. The CDR3 is CASSQVRNTEAFY. CDR3 DNA: TGCGCCAGCAGCCAAGTGAGGAACACTGAAGCTTTCTAT.

V and J are TRBV28 and TRBJ2-7; the match to TRBD1 covers 8 bases. The germline CDR1 and CDR2 sequences are MDHEN and SYDVKM. Unmatched junction bases numbered 12, after V lost 5 bases and J lost 6 bases. The CDR3 has 15 amino acids. The CDR3 DNA follows: TGTGCCAGCAGTCTTTCCCGGACAGGGTTTCGCGAGCAGTACTTC. Its translation is CASSLSRTGFREQYF. The full variable domain, completed using reference TRBV28 and TRBJ2-7, is DVKVTQSSRYLVKRTGEKVFLECVQDMDHENMFWYRQDPGLGLRLIYFSYDVKMKEKGDIPEGYSVSREKKERFSLILESASTNQTSMYLCASSLSRTGFREQYFGPGTRLTVT.

This chain links TRBV2 with TRBJ2-2; TRBD1 matches at 7 bases. V lost 7 bases and J lost 0; bases outside the gene matches: 8. This CDR3 has 16 amino acids. Germline V gene lookup returns CDR1 SNHLY and CDR2 FYNNEI. The CDR3, as DNA: TGTGCCAGCACTCGACAGGGTCCCTCGAACACCGGGGAGCTGTTTTTT. It translates to CASTRQGPSNTGELFF.

V gene TRBV7-9 combines with J gene TRBJ2-1; the D is unclear. The CDR3 spans 13 residues. Trimming took off 3 bases at V and 5 bases at J, with 8 bases between the two ends. CDR1 SEHNR and CDR2 FQNEAQ come from the germline V gene (reference sequence). The chain's CDR3 is CASSLPSDNEQFF. The CDR3 region has the DNA TGTGCCAGCAGCTTGCCCTCGGACAATGAGCAGTTCTTC. Full variable domain (outside the CDR3, taken from reference TRBV7-9 and TRBJ2-1): DTGVSQNPRHKITKRGQNVTFRCDPISEHNRLYWYRQTLGQGPEFLTYFQNEAQLEKSRLLSDRFSAERPKGSFSTLEIQRTEQGDSAMYLCASSLPSDNEQFFGPGTRLTVL.

The V and J genes are TRBV4-2 and TRBJ2-6; TRBD2 matches 7 bases. Unmatched junction bases numbered 7, after V lost 2 bases and J lost 0 bases. The CDR3 is made up of 18 amino acids. Germline CDR1 reads LGHNA; CDR2 reads YNFKEQ. CDR3 nucleotide sequence: TGTGCCAGCAGCCAAACGGGCGGGAGTGTCTCTGGGGCCAACGTCCTGACTTTC. Its protein product is CASSQTGGSVSGANVLTF.

The CDR3 reads CASSASRDNLQYF. In DNA form, the CDR3 reads TGTGCCAGCAGCGCAAGCCGGGACAACCTTCAGTACTTC. The chain employs TRBV7-2 and TRBJ2-4; weak D call: TRBD1 (6 bases). The germline CDR1 and CDR2 sequences are SGHTA and FQGNSA. This CDR3 contains 13 residues. Trimming removed 5 bases at V and 11 bases at J, with 16 bases between.

The V call is TRBV12-3 or TRBV12-4, the J call TRBJ2-2; D possibly matches TRBD1 or TRBD2 (5 bases each). V dropped 3 bases and J dropped 0 bases, with 11 bases sitting between them. This CDR3 spans 16 amino acids. The CDR3 loop is CASSFDSGTNTGELFF. CDR3 DNA: TGTGCCAGCAGTTTCGACAGCGGTACGAACACCGGGGAGCTGTTTTTT.

J is TRBJ2-1 and V is TRBV4-2; D tentatively reads TRBD1 or TRBD2 (6 bases each). Germline V gives CDR1 LGHNA, CDR2 YNFKEQ. This CDR3 has 18 residues. V lost 0 bases to trimming and J lost 7 bases, with 22 bases between them. The CDR3 DNA reads TGTGCCAGCAGCCAAGATCCATCGCCGGGGGCCCGTGTTAATGAGCAGTTCTTC. Translating gives CASSQDPSPGARVNEQFF.

This clonotype turned up a few times. The chain joins TRBV5-6 to TRBJ1-6; the D gene is possibly TRBD1 (5 bases). CDR3 length: 13 amino acids. The V and J ends lost 0 bases and 9 bases respectively, with 7 bases between them. From germline, CDR1 is SGHDT and CDR2 YYEEEE. The DNA for the CDR3 is TGTGCCAGCAGCTTGGGAAGGGGTTCACCCCTCCACTTT. Amino acids: CASSLGRGSPLHF.

This clonotype has at least ten counts. This rearrangement joins TRBV21-1 to TRBJ2-1; the table calls TRBD1, which could not be checked here. TRBV21-1 represents a pseudogene. CDR3 length equals 15 residues. The CDR3, as DNA: TGTGCCAGCAGCAAAGACAGGGCCTCCTACAATGAGCAGTTCTTC. Protein product: CASSKDRASYNEQFF.

This clonotype was recorded many times. This chain connects TRBV4-3 to TRBJ2-4; the D is unclear. Germline loops: CDR1 LGHNA, CDR2 YSLEER. This CDR3 spans 17 amino acids. Trimming left V 1 base short and J 0 bases short, with 13 bases between. CDR3 DNA sequence: TGCGCCAGCAGCCAAGGGAGAGAAGGGCTAGCCAAAAACATTCAGTACTTC. Translating it yields CASSQGREGLAKNIQYF.